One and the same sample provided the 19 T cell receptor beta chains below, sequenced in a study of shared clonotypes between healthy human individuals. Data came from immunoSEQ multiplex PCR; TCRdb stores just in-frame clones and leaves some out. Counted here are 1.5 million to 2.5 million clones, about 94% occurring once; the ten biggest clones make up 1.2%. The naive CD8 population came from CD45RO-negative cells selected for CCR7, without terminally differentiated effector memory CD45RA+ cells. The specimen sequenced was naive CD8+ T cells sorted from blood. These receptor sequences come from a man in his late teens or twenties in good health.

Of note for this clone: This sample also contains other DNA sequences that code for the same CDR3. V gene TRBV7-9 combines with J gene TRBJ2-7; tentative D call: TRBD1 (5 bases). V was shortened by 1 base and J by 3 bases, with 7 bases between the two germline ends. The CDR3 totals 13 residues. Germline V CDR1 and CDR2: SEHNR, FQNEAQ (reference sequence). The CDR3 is CASSLGQHYEQYF. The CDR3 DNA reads TGTGCCAGCAGCTTAGGACAGCACTACGAGCAGTACTTC.

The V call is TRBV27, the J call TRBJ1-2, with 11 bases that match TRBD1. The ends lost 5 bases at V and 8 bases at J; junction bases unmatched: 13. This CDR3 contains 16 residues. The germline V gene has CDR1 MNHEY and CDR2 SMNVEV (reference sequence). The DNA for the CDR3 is TGTGCCAGCAGTGTCGACCGGACAGGGGGCGTAAAAGGCTACACCTTC. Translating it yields CASSVDRTGGVKGYTF.

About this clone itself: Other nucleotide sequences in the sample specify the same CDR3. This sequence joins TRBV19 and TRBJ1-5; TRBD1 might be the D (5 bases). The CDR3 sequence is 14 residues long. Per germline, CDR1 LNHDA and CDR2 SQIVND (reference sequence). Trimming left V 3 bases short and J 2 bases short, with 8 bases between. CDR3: CASSIRDGNQPQHF. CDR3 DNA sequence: TGTGCCAGTAGTATCAGGGATGGCAATCAGCCCCAGCATTTT.

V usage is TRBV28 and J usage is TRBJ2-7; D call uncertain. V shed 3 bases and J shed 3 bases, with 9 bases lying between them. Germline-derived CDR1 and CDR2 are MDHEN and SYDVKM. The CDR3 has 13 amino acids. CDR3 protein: CASSLEQHYEQYF. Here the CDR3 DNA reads TGTGCCAGCAGTTTGGAACAGCACTACGAGCAGTACTTC.

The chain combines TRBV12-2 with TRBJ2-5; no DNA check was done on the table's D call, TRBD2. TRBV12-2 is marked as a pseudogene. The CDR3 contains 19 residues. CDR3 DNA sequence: TGTGCAAGTCGACCACGACTAGCGGGAGAGAGTACCCCCGTGGAGACCCAGTACTTC. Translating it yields CASRPRLAGESTPVETQYF.

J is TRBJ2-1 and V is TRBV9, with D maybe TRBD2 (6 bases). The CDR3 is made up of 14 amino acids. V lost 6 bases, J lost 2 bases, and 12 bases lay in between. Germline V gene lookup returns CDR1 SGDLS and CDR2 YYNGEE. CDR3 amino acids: CASNKEGTYNEQFF. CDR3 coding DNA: TGTGCCAGCAATAAGGAGGGAACCTACAATGAGCAGTTCTTC.

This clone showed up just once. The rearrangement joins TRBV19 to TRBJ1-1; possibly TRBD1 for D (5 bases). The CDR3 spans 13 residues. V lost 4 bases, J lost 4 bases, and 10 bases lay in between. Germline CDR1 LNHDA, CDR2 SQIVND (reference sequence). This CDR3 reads CASSRQRGTEAFF. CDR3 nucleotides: TGTGCCAGTAGTAGACAGAGAGGCACTGAAGCTTTCTTT.

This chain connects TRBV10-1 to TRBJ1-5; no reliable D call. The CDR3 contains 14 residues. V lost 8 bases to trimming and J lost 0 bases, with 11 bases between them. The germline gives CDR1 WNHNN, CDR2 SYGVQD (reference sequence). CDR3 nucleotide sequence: TGCGCCAGCGGGCAGATTTATAGCAATCAGCCCCAGCATTTT. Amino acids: CASGQIYSNQPQHF.

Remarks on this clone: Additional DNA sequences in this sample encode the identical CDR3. This CDR3 reads CAISESTVNYGYTF. The CDR3 coding sequence is TGTGCCATCAGTGAGTCTACAGTAAACTATGGCTACACCTTC. The J gene is TRBJ1-2, the V gene TRBV10-3; D is uncertain. V lost 0 bases and J lost 2, with 7 bases in between. The CDR3 runs 14 residues. Germline CDR1 and CDR2: ENHRY and SYGVKD.

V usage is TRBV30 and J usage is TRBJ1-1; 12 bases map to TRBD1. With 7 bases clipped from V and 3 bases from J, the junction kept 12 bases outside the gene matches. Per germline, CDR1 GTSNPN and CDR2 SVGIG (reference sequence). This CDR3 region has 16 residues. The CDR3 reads CASTPGQGAWDTEAFF. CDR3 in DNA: TGTGCCTCCACTCCGGGACAGGGGGCGTGGGACACTGAAGCTTTCTTT.

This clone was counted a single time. CDR3 sequence: CASSYGTGYTF. As DNA, the CDR3 is TGTGCCAGCAGTTACGGGACAGGGTACACCTTC. J is TRBJ1-2 and V is TRBV28, with 9 bases matching TRBD1. Germline V CDR1 and CDR2: MDHEN, SYDVKM. The trim removed 4 bases at V and 11 bases at J, leaving 2 bases unmatched. CDR3 length equals 11 residues.

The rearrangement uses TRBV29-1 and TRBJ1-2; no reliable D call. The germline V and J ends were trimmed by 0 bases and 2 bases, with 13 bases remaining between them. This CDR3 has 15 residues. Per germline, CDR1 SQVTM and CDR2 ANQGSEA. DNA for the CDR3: TGCAGCGTTGAAGATCTCACGAGTTTCAACTATGGCTACACCTTC. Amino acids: CSVEDLTSFNYGYTF.

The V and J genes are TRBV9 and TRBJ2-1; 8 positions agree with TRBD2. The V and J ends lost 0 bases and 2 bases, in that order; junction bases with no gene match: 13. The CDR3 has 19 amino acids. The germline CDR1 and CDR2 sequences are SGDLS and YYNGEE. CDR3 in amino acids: CASSVGVGGLVIPYNEQFF. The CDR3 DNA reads TGTGCCAGCAGCGTAGGGGTCGGGGGACTAGTAATCCCCTACAATGAGCAGTTCTTC.

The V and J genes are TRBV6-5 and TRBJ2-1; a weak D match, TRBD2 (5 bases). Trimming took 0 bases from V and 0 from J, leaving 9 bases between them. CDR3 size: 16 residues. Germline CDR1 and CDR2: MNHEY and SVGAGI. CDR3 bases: TGTGCCAGCAGTTACTCGGCGGGCCCCTCCTACAATGAGCAGTTCTTC. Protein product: CASSYSAGPSYNEQFF.

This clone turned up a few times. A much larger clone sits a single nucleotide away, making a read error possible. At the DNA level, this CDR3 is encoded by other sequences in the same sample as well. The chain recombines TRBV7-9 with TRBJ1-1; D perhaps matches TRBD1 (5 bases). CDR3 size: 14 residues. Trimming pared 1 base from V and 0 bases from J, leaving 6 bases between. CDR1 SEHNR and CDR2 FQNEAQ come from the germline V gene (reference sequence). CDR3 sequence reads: CASSLGGVNTEAFF. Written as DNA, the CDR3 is TGTGCCAGCAGCTTAGGGGGGGTGAACACTGAAGCTTTCTTT.

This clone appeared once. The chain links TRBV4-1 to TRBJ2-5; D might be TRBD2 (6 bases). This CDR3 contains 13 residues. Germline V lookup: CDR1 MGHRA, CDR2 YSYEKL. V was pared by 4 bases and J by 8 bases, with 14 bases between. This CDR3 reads CASSLNSGRTQYF. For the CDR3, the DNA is TGCGCCAGCAGCCTAAACTCCGGGAGAACCCAGTACTTC.

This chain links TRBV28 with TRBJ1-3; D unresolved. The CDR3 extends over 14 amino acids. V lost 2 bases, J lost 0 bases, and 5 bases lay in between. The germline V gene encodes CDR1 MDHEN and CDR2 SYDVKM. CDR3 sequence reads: CASSLSYSGNTIYF. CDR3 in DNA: TGTGCCAGCAGTTTAAGTTACTCTGGAAACACCATATATTTT.

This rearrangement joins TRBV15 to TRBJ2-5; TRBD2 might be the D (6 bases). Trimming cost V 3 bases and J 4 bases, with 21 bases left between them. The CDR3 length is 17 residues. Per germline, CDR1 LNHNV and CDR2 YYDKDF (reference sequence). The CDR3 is CATSRGETRLAAETQYF. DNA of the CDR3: TGTGCCACCAGCAGGGGGGAGACTAGATTAGCGGCAGAGACCCAGTACTTC.

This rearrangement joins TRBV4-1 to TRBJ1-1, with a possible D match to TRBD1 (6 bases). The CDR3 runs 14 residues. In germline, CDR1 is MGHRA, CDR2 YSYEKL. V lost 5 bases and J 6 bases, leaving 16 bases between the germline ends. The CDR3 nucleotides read TGCGCCAGCAGCTACAAACAGGGCTATGCTGAAGCTTTCTTT. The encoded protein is CASSYKQGYAEAFF.